The clone carrying this T cell receptor beta chain was seen many times. CDR3 length: 14 residues. CDR1 and CDR2 from the germline V gene are SEHNR and FQNEAQ (reference sequence). V shed 4 bases and J shed 5 bases, with 15 bases lying between them. This record comes from a study of T cells in Graves' hyperthyroidism and ophthalmopathy. What was amplified from RNA transcripts were TCR beta CDR3 regions. Initially, a first-round RT-PCR of the TCR CDR3 employed the HTBI primer set. TCRdb reprocessed the multiplex PCR reads via MiXCR and lists one record per CDR3 protein. The sample yields 500,000 to 600,000 distinct CDR3 sequences, around 42% seen once.

This sequence joins TRBV7-9 and TRBJ2-7; TRBD1 or TRBD2 may be the D gene (5 bases each). What was sequenced was peripheral blood or thyroid tissue (not recorded which). The receptor comes from a young woman with Graves' hyperthyroidism. As DNA, the CDR3 is TGTGCCAGCAGCTCCCCGGGACCCCCGGACGAGCAGTACTTC. This sequence encodes CASSSPGPPDEQYF.